The 26 T cell receptor beta chains in this list originate from one sample, sequenced in a study of cytomegalovirus exposure and HLA in healthy donors. The assay was immunoSEQ multiplex PCR, and TCRdb's table has in-frame clones only and misses some. The sample lists fewer than 150,000 clones, 70% to 90% occurring once. Sequences were obtained from PBMCs. These receptors all stem from a man aged 18-30 years in good health and CMV-seropositive.

The rearrangement uses TRBV10-2 and TRBJ2-7; 8 bases agree with TRBD2. Per the germline V gene, CDR1 is WSHSY and CDR2 is SAAADI. V was pared by 7 bases and J by 2 bases, with 7 bases of the junction left unmatched. The CDR3 extends over 14 amino acids. The CDR3 here is CASNAGGLTYEQYF. The CDR3 nucleotides are TGCGCCAGCAATGCGGGGGGCCTTACCTACGAGCAGTACTTC.

The chain has TRBV6-1 and TRBJ1-5; 9 bases line up with TRBD1. The ends lost 4 bases at V and 4 bases at J; junction bases unmatched: 8. Germline lookup yields CDR1 MNHNS and CDR2 SASEGT. This CDR3 contains 16 residues. This CDR3 is CASSASGTGKNQPQHF. The CDR3 coding sequence is TGTGCCAGCAGTGCTTCCGGGACAGGGAAGAATCAGCCCCAGCATTTT.

V is TRBV27 and J is TRBJ2-7, with TRBD2 as a possible D gene (6 bases). Germline CDR1 MNHEY, CDR2 SMNVEV (reference sequence). The CDR3 is 15 amino acids. V dropped 4 bases and J dropped 2 bases, with 15 bases sitting between them. The CDR3 region has the DNA TGTGCCAGCAGTTGGTCGGGAGTCGATCCCTACGAGCAGTACTTC. Protein product: CASSWSGVDPYEQYF.

The rearrangement uses TRBV2 and TRBJ1-5, with a weak D call TRBD1 (6 bases). This CDR3 comprises 15 residues. Germline CDR1 reads SNHLY; CDR2 reads FYNNEI. V lost 7 bases to trimming and J lost 6 bases, with 19 bases between them. CDR3 in amino acids: CASTEQTGLTQPQHF. CDR3 coding DNA: TGTGCCAGCACCGAACAGACAGGCCTAACTCAGCCCCAGCATTTT.

The V call is TRBV6-5, the J call TRBJ2-2; possibly TRBD2 for D (5 bases). V lost 6 bases, J lost 4 bases, and 12 bases lay in between. Germline values: CDR1 MNHEY, CDR2 SVGAGI. This CDR3 is 14 amino acids long. CDR3 in DNA: TGTGCCAGCAGGGGAGAGATCTCCACCGGGGAGCTGTTTTTT. Its protein product is CASRGEISTGELFF.

The CDR3 loop is CASSRLRDRVNEQFF. The CDR3 DNA follows: TGTGCCAGCAGCCGACTGCGGGACAGGGTGAATGAGCAGTTCTTC. The chain employs TRBV7-9 and TRBJ2-1, with 9 bases matching TRBD1. The CDR3 is 15 residues long. Trimming cost V 5 bases and J 7 bases; bases outside gene matches: 9. CDR1 SEHNR and CDR2 FQNEAQ come from the germline V gene (reference sequence).

V gene TRBV13 combines with J gene TRBJ2-1; 8 bases map to TRBD1. From germline, CDR1 is PRHDT and CDR2 FYEKMQ (reference sequence). CDR3 size: 16 residues. Trimming cost V 5 bases and J 3 bases; bases outside gene matches: 9. The CDR3 is CASSPVSDRGYNEQFF. The CDR3 DNA reads TGTGCCAGCAGCCCGGTGTCCGACAGGGGCTACAATGAGCAGTTCTTC.

The V gene is TRBV29-1, the J gene TRBJ2-7; D may be TRBD2 (5 bases). Germline CDR1 is SQVTM and CDR2 is ANQGSEA. CDR3 length equals 13 residues. The V end lost 4 bases, the J end lost 3 bases, and 13 bases lay between the germline ends. The CDR3 DNA reads as TGCAGCGTTGTACCTAGAGACTACTACGAGCAGTACTTC. It encodes CSVVPRDYYEQYF.

The chain carries TRBV18 and TRBJ2-3; tentative D call: TRBD2 (6 bases). Per the germline V gene, CDR1 is KGHSH and CDR2 is LQKENI. Between the trimmed V and J ends, which lost 2 bases and 2 bases, there was a span of 14 bases. The CDR3 length is 16 residues. The CDR3 sequence: CASSPWAGSVTDTQYF. As DNA, the CDR3 is TGTGCCAGCTCACCATGGGCGGGGAGCGTCACAGATACGCAGTATTTT. The entire variable domain, with the rest obtained from reference TRBV18 and TRBJ2-3, is as follows: NAGVMQNPRHLVRRRGQEARLRCSPMKGHSHVYWYRQLPEEGLKFMVYLQKENIIDESGMPKERFSAEFPKEGPSILRIQQVVRGDSAAYFCASSPWAGSVTDTQYFGPGTRLTVL.

This clone was recorded many times. The chain links TRBV6-1 to TRBJ2-7, with D possibly being TRBD1 (5 bases). The CDR3 spans 14 residues. The ends were cut back, 0 bases at V and 4 bases at J, with 10 bases in the middle. From germline, CDR1 is MNHNS and CDR2 SASEGT. The CDR3 loop is CASSEALGAYEQYF. CDR3 sequence (DNA): TGTGCCAGCAGTGAAGCGCTAGGGGCGTACGAGCAGTACTTC.

The gene calls are TRBV6-6 and TRBJ1-5; D remains unclear. V dropped 2 bases and J dropped 0 bases, with 8 bases sitting between them. CDR3 length equals 15 residues. Germline V lookup: CDR1 MNHNY, CDR2 SVGAGI (reference sequence). The CDR3 sequence is CASSYNRYSNQPQHF. CDR3 in DNA: TGTGCCAGCAGTTACAATCGTTATAGCAATCAGCCCCAGCATTTT.

This clone has a single count. The genes are TRBV18 and TRBJ2-7; 8 nucleotides align to TRBD1. The CDR3 extends over 14 amino acids. Trimming removed 2 bases from V and 2 bases from J; junction bases left unmatched: 2. Germline values: CDR1 KGHSH, CDR2 LQKENI. CDR3 coding DNA: TGTGCCAGCTCACCAGGACAGGGAGCCTACGAGCAGTACTTC. This sequence encodes CASSPGQGAYEQYF.

The rearrangement links TRBV10-3 to TRBJ2-7; 7 bases line up with TRBD1. This CDR3 comprises 15 residues. CDR1 is ENHRY, CDR2 SYGVKD, per germline. The trim removed 8 bases at V and 2 bases at J, leaving 12 bases unmatched. The CDR3, as DNA: TGTGCCATCTTTTCGGGCAGGGGGTCAACCTACGAGCAGTACTTC. Translated, it gives CAIFSGRGSTYEQYF.

The chain couples TRBV6-6 to TRBJ2-3; TRBD1 matches at 7 bases. V dropped 4 bases and J dropped 4; count of bases not matched to a gene: 8. The CDR3 loop spans 15 amino acids. Germline V gene lookup returns CDR1 MNHNY and CDR2 SVGAGI (reference sequence). CDR3 region: CASSSGGVGADTQYF. The CDR3 DNA is TGTGCCAGCAGTTCAGGGGGAGTTGGAGCAGATACGCAGTATTTT.

This chain uses TRBV2 with TRBJ2-3, with D possibly being TRBD2 (5 bases). V was pared by 5 bases and J by 3 bases, with 15 bases between. The V gene's germline CDR1 is SNHLY and CDR2 FYNNEI. The CDR3 contains 15 residues. Written as DNA, the CDR3 is TGTGCCAGCAGTATATCGGGATATCTAACAGATACGCAGTATTTT. Translated: CASSISGYLTDTQYF.

Remarks on this clone: At one end the junction does not follow the germline gene, possibly because of a read error. The rearrangement uses TRBV5-1 and TRBJ1-2, with 12 bases matching TRBD1. Germline CDR1 is SGHRS and CDR2 is YFSETQ. This CDR3 is 17 amino acids long. The CDR3 DNA follows: TGCGCCAGCAGTTTGGGGACAGGGGGCGCCTCCGTCTATGGCTACACCTTC. It yields the protein CASSLGTGGASVYGYTF.

The chain employs TRBV30 and TRBJ1-6; D might be TRBD1 (6 bases). V was pared by 5 bases and J by 11 bases, with 16 bases between. Per the germline V gene, CDR1 is GTSNPN and CDR2 is SVGIG (reference sequence). The CDR3 consists of 13 residues. The CDR3 DNA reads as TGTGCCTGGGGGGAGGGGGGCTGGACACCCCTCCACTTT. It specifies CAWGEGGWTPLHF.

The chain is built from TRBV7-8 and TRBJ2-7, with 10 bases that match TRBD2. This CDR3 has 19 residues. Germline loops: CDR1 SGHVS, CDR2 FQNEAQ. The V gene end was trimmed by 5 bases and the J gene end by 5 bases; junction bases not matched to a gene: 21. The CDR3 bases are TGTGCCAGCAGCCTTGGGGGGCTAGCGGGGGTCCAGAGGAGAAACGAGCAGTACTTC. The encoded protein is CASSLGGLAGVQRRNEQYF.

This chain uses TRBV6-5 with TRBJ2-7, with D maybe TRBD1 (6 bases). The V gene lost 5 bases and the J gene lost 0 bases, with 11 bases spanning the gap. Looked up from germline, CDR1 is MNHEY and CDR2 is SVGAGI. CDR3 length equals 14 residues. CDR3 nucleotides: TGTGCCAGCAGTACCCAGGGGAGCTCCTACGAGCAGTACTTC. The encoded protein is CASSTQGSSYEQYF.

The gene calls are TRBV7-2 and TRBJ2-7, with 8 nucleotides matching TRBD1. Germline trimming cut 1 base from V and 4 bases from J; bases unmatched to any gene: 6. The CDR3 totals 15 residues. Per germline, CDR1 SGHTA and CDR2 FQGNSA. CDR3 sequence: CASSLVTGGRYEQYF. Written as DNA, the CDR3 is TGTGCCAGCAGCTTAGTTACAGGGGGTCGGTACGAGCAGTACTTC.

The V call is TRBV27, the J call TRBJ1-1; maybe TRBD1 (6 bases). CDR1 is MNHEY, CDR2 SMNVEV, per germline (reference sequence). Trimming removed 5 bases from V and 1 base from J, with 20 bases in between. The CDR3 consists of 17 residues. The CDR3 DNA reads TGTGCCAGCAGTCGACTCCGGGACATCCCGACGAACACTGAAGCTTTCTTT. Translated, it gives CASSRLRDIPTNTEAFF.

The V call is TRBV5-6, the J call TRBJ1-1, with D possibly matching TRBD1 (5 bases). The CDR3 contains 16 residues. V lost 5 bases and J lost 2, with 19 bases in between. Germline CDR1 SGHDT, CDR2 YYEEEE. The CDR3 region has the DNA TGTGCCAGCAGAGGAACAGGTCGCATCGGTAACACTGAAGCTTTCTTT. Translated: CASRGTGRIGNTEAFF.

The gene calls are TRBV30 and TRBJ2-1; a weak D match, TRBD1 (5 bases). The germline V gene encodes CDR1 GTSNPN and CDR2 SVGIG (reference sequence). The CDR3 consists of 11 residues. V lost 2 bases and J lost 12, with 11 bases in between. The CDR3 DNA follows: TGTGCCTGGAGTCCAAGGGGTGGGCAGTTCTTC. It encodes CAWSPRGGQFF.

This chain joins TRBV19 and TRBJ2-7; maybe TRBD2 (5 bases). CDR1 LNHDA and CDR2 SQIVND come from the germline V gene (reference sequence). This CDR3 is built from 13 residues. V lost 6 bases, J lost 3 bases, and 12 bases lay in between. The CDR3 loop reads CASSGVPVYEQYF. Here the CDR3 DNA reads TGTGCCAGTAGCGGGGTTCCGGTCTACGAGCAGTACTTC.

The chain recombines TRBV19 with TRBJ1-3, with no clear D. The germline gives CDR1 LNHDA, CDR2 SQIVND (reference sequence). The ends were cut back, 3 bases at V and 1 base at J, with 16 bases in the middle. This CDR3 has 17 amino acids. The CDR3 reads CASSITTSIYSGNTIYF. CDR3 coding DNA: TGTGCCAGTAGTATCACGACAAGCATTTATTCTGGAAACACCATATATTTT.

V gene TRBV6-5 combines with J gene TRBJ2-3; 9 nucleotides agree with TRBD2. Germline V gene lookup returns CDR1 MNHEY and CDR2 SVGAGI. V shed 0 bases and J 8 bases; nucleotides not matched to a gene: 6. The CDR3 spans 15 residues. The CDR3 bases are TGTGCCAGCAGTTACTCGATTAGCGGGAGAGGTACGCAGTATTTT. It yields the protein CASSYSISGRGTQYF.